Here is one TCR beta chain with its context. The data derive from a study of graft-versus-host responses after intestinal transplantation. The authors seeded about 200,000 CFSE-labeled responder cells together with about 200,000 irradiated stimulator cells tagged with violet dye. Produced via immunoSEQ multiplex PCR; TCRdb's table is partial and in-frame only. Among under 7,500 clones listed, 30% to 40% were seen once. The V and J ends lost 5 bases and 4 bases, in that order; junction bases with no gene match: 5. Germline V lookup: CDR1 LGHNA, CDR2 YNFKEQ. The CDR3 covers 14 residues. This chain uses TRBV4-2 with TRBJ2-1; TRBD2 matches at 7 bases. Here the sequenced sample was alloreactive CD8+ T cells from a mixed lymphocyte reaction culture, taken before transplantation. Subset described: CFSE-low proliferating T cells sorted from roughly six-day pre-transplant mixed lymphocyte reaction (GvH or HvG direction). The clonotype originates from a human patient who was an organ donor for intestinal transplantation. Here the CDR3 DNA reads TGTGCCAGCAGCAGGGACTACCTGTACAATGAGCAGTTCTTC. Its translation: CASSRDYLYNEQFF.